The 5 T cell receptor beta chains below come from one sample, sequenced in a study of T cell repertoires in ileal Crohn's disease. Some clones are missing from TCRdb's copy, which holds only in-frame ones; the method was immunoSEQ multiplex PCR. Among 15,000 or so clones listed, over 80% were seen once. Sequenced: ileal tissue. Receptors were obtained from an adult with Crohn's disease.

V is TRBV19 and J is TRBJ1-2, with TRBD1 identical over 8 bases. The ends lost 4 bases at V and 7 bases at J; junction bases unmatched: 5. This CDR3 contains 13 residues. The germline gives CDR1 LNHDA, CDR2 SQIVND (reference sequence). CDR3 sequence (DNA): TGTGCCAGTAGTACGACAGGGGCTGGTGGCTACACCTTC. As protein: CASSTTGAGGYTF.

The chain uses TRBV18 and TRBJ1-6; tentatively, D is TRBD1 (5 bases). This CDR3 has 14 amino acids. The germline gives CDR1 KGHSH, CDR2 LQKENI. V lost 2 bases and J lost 6, with 8 bases in between. The CDR3 is CASSPNRPNSPLHF. CDR3 DNA: TGTGCCAGCTCACCAAACAGGCCTAATTCACCCCTCCACTTT.

This chain uses TRBV11-1 with TRBJ2-3; D gene ambiguous. V gave up 6 bases and J gave up 1 base, with 5 bases separating them. Per the germline V gene, CDR1 is SGHAT and CDR2 is FQDESV (reference sequence). The CDR3 loop spans 12 amino acids. The chain's CDR3 is CASRLGTDTQYF. In nucleotides, the CDR3 is TGTGCCAGCAGACTGGGCACAGATACGCAGTATTTT.

The chain employs TRBV29-1 and TRBJ2-5; TRBD1 aligns across 10 bases. The CDR3 sequence is 14 residues long. With 6 bases clipped from V and 6 bases from J, the junction kept 10 bases outside the gene matches. Germline assignment: CDR1 SQVTM and CDR2 ANQGSEA. The CDR3 nucleotides read TGCAGCGTCGCTCGGACAGGGGGGGGAAAGACCCAGTACTTC. It codes for CSVARTGGGKTQYF. The full variable domain, in which reference TRBV29-1 and TRBJ2-5 provide the parts outside the CDR3, is SAVISQKPSRDICQRGTSLTIQCQVDSQVTMMFWYRQQPGQSLTLIATANQGSEATYESGFVIDKFPISRPNLTFSTLTVSNMSPEDSSIYLCSVARTGGGKTQYFGPGTRLLVL.

J is TRBJ2-5 and V is TRBV7-3; a weak D match, TRBD2 (6 bases). This CDR3 has 18 amino acids. In germline, CDR1 is SGHTA, CDR2 FQGTGA. The V end lost 3 bases, the J end lost 2 bases, and 22 bases lay between the germline ends. The CDR3 bases are TGTGCCAGCAGCTTCACTAGTTCCGGGGGAGTAACACAAGAGACCCAGTACTTC. Translating gives CASSFTSSGGVTQETQYF.